This TCR beta chain was sequenced during a study of cytomegalovirus exposure and HLA in healthy donors. Amplification used 60 Vbeta primers and 13 Jbeta primers. The protocol was immunoSEQ multiplex PCR, while the TCRdb copy is restricted to in-frame clones and leaves out a portion. This sample has 110,000 to 150,000 clones, with about 10% found just once. The CDR3 extends over 13 amino acids. With 0 bases removed from V and 7 bases from J, the gap between germline ends came to 9 bases. CDR1 is ENHRY, CDR2 SYGVKD, per germline. A few counts support this clone. As yet, its antigen is unknown. General study points: The authors judged a highly shared variant cluster likely a sequencing artifact. In an earlier analysis, about 87% or about 30%: the productive usage of most TCR beta V segments. Diagnosis of cytomegalovirus status made by the classifier reportedly showed high specificity and sensitivity. Further analysis was carried out later, and it showed several of the most significant clusters appearing linked to common viral pathogens.

Sample: PBMCs. This sequence joins TRBV10-3 and TRBJ1-1; D call uncertain. This clonotype was obtained from a man in his forties or fifties in good health and CMV-seronegative. The CDR3 region is CAISESVTLEAFF. The DNA of the CDR3 is TGTGCCATCAGTGAGTCAGTGACACTTGAAGCTTTCTTT.